This TCR beta chain was identified during a study of blood T cell repertoires in COVID-19. Across the whole study: Some COVID-19 samples were acute and others convalescent; all came from the United States, Italy and Spain. In each case, the material was cDNA or gDNA derived from T cells, B-cell-depleted T cells, or PBMCs.

Between the trimmed V and J ends, which lost 1 base and 5 bases, there was a span of 12 bases. Germline V gene data show CDR1 as LNHDA and CDR2 as SQIVND (reference sequence). The CDR3 length is 14 residues. Only a few counts were recorded for this clone. Authors' analysis steps: Reference gene primer amplification in the assay estimated nucleated cell counts. Sequencing used immunoSEQ multiplex PCR; TCRdb keeps in-frame clones, though not all of them. That table supplies the V and J calls and clone size; D and trimming were determined from the DNA. The table records some 120,000 clones, 65% to 85% of them present only once.

This sequence originates from a man older than 75 with active or convalescent COVID-19. The material sequenced was peripheral blood. This chain joins TRBV19 and TRBJ2-7; D call uncertain. For the CDR3, the DNA is TGTGCCAGTAGTATAGGAGTAGGCGAGGACGAGCAGTACTTC. Protein: CASSIGVGEDEQYF.